This T cell receptor (beta chain) came from a study of early T cells in non-severe SARS-CoV-2 infection. Study-wide context: With bulk RNA from unsorted whole blood as input, sequencing yielded unpaired chains. General study findings and limits: VDJdb-based annotation leaned toward anti-spike CD8 responses and missed private and CD4 specificities.

The protocol attached unique molecular identifiers to individual cDNA molecules. TCRdb analysed the 5' RACE reads with MiXCR anew, one entry per CDR3 protein. The table has 65,000 to 95,000 distinct CDR3 sequences, around 14% seen once. With 0 bases clipped from V and 2 bases from J, the junction kept 4 bases outside the gene matches. Germline lookup yields CDR1 MNHEY and CDR2 SVGEGT. This CDR3 has 16 residues. Regarding this clonotype: Its specificity is not known.

The TCR was taken from an adult who was a healthcare worker with PCR-confirmed SARS-CoV-2 infection or an uninfected control (not recorded which). The chain has TRBV6-2 or TRBV6-3 and TRBJ2-3; 8 nucleotides match TRBD2. Input material: whole blood. The CDR3 bases are TGTGCCAGCAGTTACTCTAGCGGGGCCTACACAGATACGCAGTATTTT. It encodes CASSYSSGAYTDTQYF.